This T cell receptor (beta chain) was profiled in a study of blood T cell repertoires in COVID-19. Study background: COVID-19 samples collected from the United States, Italy and Spain covered acute and convalescent phases. From T cells, B-cell-depleted T cells, or PBMCs came the material, which was cDNA or gDNA.

V gave up 0 bases and J gave up 7 bases; unmatched junction bases: 10. The germline gives CDR1 SGHRS, CDR2 YFSETQ. The CDR3 sequence is 16 residues long. Original processing notes: Reference gene primer amplification yielded estimated nucleated cell counts. Assay used: immunoSEQ multiplex PCR; TCRdb lists only in-frame clones, some missing. Clonal size and the V and J genes are those of that table, whereas D and trimming came from the DNA. The sample carries some 160,000 clones, around 82% recorded once. Sequencing was performed on peripheral blood. The V and J genes are TRBV5-1 and TRBJ2-3, with 8 bases lining up with TRBD1. The clonotype was recovered from a man in his sixties with acute or convalescent COVID-19. The chain's CDR3 is CASSLEPRDRTNTQYF. The CDR3 DNA is TGCGCCAGCAGCTTGGAACCCAGGGACAGGACTAATACGCAGTATTTT.